These 2 T cell receptor beta chains came from one sample sequenced in a study of shared clonotypes between healthy human individuals. Generated by immunoSEQ multiplex PCR, the TCRdb table keeps only in-frame clones and is missing some. Of roughly 640,000 clones listed, approximately 79% are singletons. Specimen: memory CD4+ T cells sorted from blood. This sample's subset: CD45RA-negative fraction. These receptors were collected from a woman aged 25 to 45 in good health.

This clone has at least ten counts. The CDR3 DNA follows: TGTGCCAGCAGCTCTCTCCCGGCGGGAGAGGGCGAGCAGTACTTC. This gives the protein CASSSLPAGEGEQYF. V usage is TRBV7-9 and J usage is TRBJ2-7, with 7 bases fitting TRBD2. The V gene end was trimmed by 4 bases and the J gene end by 6 bases; junction bases not matched to a gene: 12. This CDR3 is 15 amino acids long. Germline V CDR1 and CDR2: SEHNR, FQNEAQ (reference sequence).

The CDR3 spells CATTKGARDEQFF. As DNA, the CDR3 is TGTGCCACCACTAAAGGGGCGCGCGATGAGCAGTTCTTC. J is TRBJ2-1 and V is TRBV15; TRBD1 is a possible D gene (5 bases). Germline lookup yields CDR1 LNHNV and CDR2 YYDKDF (reference sequence). Trimming left V 7 bases short and J 8 bases short, with 15 bases between. The length of the CDR3 is 13 residues.